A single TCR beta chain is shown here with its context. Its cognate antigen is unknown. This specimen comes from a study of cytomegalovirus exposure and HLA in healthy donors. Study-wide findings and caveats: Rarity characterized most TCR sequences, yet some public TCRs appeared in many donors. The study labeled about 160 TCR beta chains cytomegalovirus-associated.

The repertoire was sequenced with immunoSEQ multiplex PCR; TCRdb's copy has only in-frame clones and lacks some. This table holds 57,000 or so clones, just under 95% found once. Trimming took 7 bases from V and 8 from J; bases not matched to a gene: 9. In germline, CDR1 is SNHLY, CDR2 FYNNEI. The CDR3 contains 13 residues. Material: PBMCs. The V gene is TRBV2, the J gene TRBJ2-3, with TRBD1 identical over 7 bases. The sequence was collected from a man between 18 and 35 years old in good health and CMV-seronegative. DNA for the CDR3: TGTGCCAGCACCGCCCAGGGGGACAGTACGCAGTATTTT. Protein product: CASTAQGDSTQYF.